Given below is one TCR beta chain in context. The target antigen is unknown. Some clones are missing from TCRdb's copy, which holds only in-frame ones; the method was immunoSEQ multiplex PCR. The sample has about 460,000 clones, 80% to 90% seen once. Treatment reported: over 15 received Ad26.COV2.S at low or high dose, single or two shots; 5 received placebo; per-sample allocation not given. At day 63 after the first vaccine or placebo injection, samples were drawn. This person who donated was an adult of 18-55 years in Boston. This entry belongs to a study of Ad26.COV2.S vaccination and SARS-CoV-2 variants. Study in general: Ad26.COV2.S shots went into the muscle once or twice, 56 days apart. Study results and caveats: Breadth, reportedly substantial, characterized the spike-specific CD8+ and CD4+ T cell responses after vaccination.

The receptor was isolated from a person between 18 and 59 years old who received the Ad26.COV2.S COVID-19 vaccine or a placebo. The starting material was peripheral blood, obtained in a trial of Ad26.COV2.S vaccine versus placebo.

CDR3 DNA: TGTGCCAGCAGCAACCCACAGGGTCTCAATACTGAAGCTTTCTTT. Translating it yields CASSNPQGLNTEAFF. The chain couples TRBV6-2 or TRBV6-3 to TRBJ1-1; perhaps TRBD1 as D (6 bases). V lost 6 bases to trimming and J lost 5 bases, with 19 bases between them. The CDR3 runs 15 residues. CDR1 and CDR2 from the germline V gene are MNHEY and SVGEGT.